This T cell receptor beta chain stems from a study of T cell repertoires in cytomegalovirus infection. Whole-study context: Indicated by public TCR beta signatures were CMV infection and matching HLA type.

This clonotype was recorded many times. V gave up 5 bases and J gave up 2 bases, with 13 bases separating them. The length of the CDR3 is 14 residues. Looked up from germline, CDR1 is MNHEY and CDR2 is SVGEGT. TCRdb reprocessed the reads via MiXCR and lists one record per CDR3 protein. The sample shows under 250,000 distinct CDR3 sequences, around 6.4% of them seen only once. The receptor was isolated from a human donor in good health (CMV status not recorded). Some clones in this sample may be carry-over from other donors' samples. This rearrangement joins TRBV6-2 or TRBV6-3 to TRBJ2-7; tentatively, D is TRBD2 (6 bases). Material: PBMCs. CDR3 DNA: TGTGCCAGCAGTCCCAGACCGGGAGCCTACGAGCAGTACTTC. Protein product: CASSPRPGAYEQYF.